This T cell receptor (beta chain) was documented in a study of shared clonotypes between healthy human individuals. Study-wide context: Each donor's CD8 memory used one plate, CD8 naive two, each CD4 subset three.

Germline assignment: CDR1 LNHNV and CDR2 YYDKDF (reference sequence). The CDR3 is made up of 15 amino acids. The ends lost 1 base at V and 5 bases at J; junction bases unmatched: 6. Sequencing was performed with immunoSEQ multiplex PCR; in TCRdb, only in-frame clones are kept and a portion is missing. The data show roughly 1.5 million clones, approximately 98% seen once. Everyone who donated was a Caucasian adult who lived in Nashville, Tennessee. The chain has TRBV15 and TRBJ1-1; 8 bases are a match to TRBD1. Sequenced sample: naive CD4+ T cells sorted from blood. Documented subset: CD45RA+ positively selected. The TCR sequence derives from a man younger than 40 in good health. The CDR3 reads CATSRADRGITEAFF. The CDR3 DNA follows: TGTGCCACCAGCAGAGCCGACAGGGGCATAACTGAAGCTTTCTTT.